Below, 13 T cell receptor beta chains from the same sample are listed, as sequenced in a study of blood T cell repertoires in COVID-19. The table came from immunoSEQ multiplex PCR; TCRdb's copy has only in-frame clones and leaves some out. Of about 210,000 clones in the sample, 80% to 90% are singletons; the top ten hold over 9.5%. The sample consisted of peripheral blood. Every receptor here comes from a woman older than 75 with COVID-19, enrolled during active disease.

The chain has TRBV7-6 and TRBJ2-1, with 8 bases matching TRBD1. The junction had 11 bases not matched to a gene; V was cut back by 3 bases and J by 10 bases. The CDR3 consists of 15 residues. CDR1 SGHVS and CDR2 FNYEAQ come from the germline V gene. CDR3 sequence reads: CASSFQGATNYEQFF. CDR3 nucleotides: TGTGCCAGCAGCTTTCAGGGGGCGACGAACTACGAGCAGTTCTTC.

The chain employs TRBV6-2 or TRBV6-3 and TRBJ1-1; D is possibly TRBD1 (6 bases). This CDR3 is 14 amino acids long. Germline-derived CDR1 and CDR2 are MNHEY and SVGEGT. Trimming removed 2 bases from V and 7 bases from J, with 14 bases in between. The chain's CDR3 is CASSYRRGQFEAFF. In DNA, the CDR3 is TGTGCCAGCAGTTACCGCAGGGGCCAGTTTGAAGCTTTCTTT.

The genes are TRBV6-2 or TRBV6-3 and TRBJ2-5; D possibly corresponds to TRBD2 (5 bases). Trimming took 6 bases from V and 5 from J, leaving 13 bases between them. This CDR3 region has 13 residues. Germline values: CDR1 MNHEY, CDR2 SVGEGT. The CDR3 loop reads CASSRGLVETQYF. The CDR3 nucleotides are TGTGCCAGCAGCCGAGGACTCGTTGAGACCCAGTACTTC.

This sequence joins TRBV6-1 and TRBJ1-2; no reliable D call. The V end was cut by 2 bases, the J end by 2 bases, with 3 bases between. CDR1 is MNHNS, CDR2 SASEGT, per germline. The length of the CDR3 is 12 residues. This chain's CDR3 is CASSELNYGYTF. DNA of the CDR3: TGTGCCAGCAGTGAACTGAACTATGGCTACACCTTC.

This clone was detected only a few times. DNA for the CDR3: TGCGCCAGCAGCCAAGATTGGAGGCGGGGGGAAAAACTGTTTTTT. Amino acids: CASSQDWRRGEKLFF. The genes are TRBV4-3 and TRBJ1-4; D is possibly TRBD1 (5 bases). V was clipped by 0 bases and J by 8 bases, with 13 bases between them. Germline CDR1 is LGHNA and CDR2 is YSLEER. The CDR3 runs to 15 residues.

The chain recombines TRBV21-1 with TRBJ1-5; no DNA check was done on the table's D call, TRBD1. TRBV21-1 is described as a pseudogene. The CDR3 loop spans 20 amino acids. The CDR3: CASSKIIQGAGGAGNQPQHF. In DNA form, the CDR3 reads TGTGCCAGCAGCAAAATTATACAGGGGGCGGGAGGCGCGGGCAATCAGCCCCAGCATTTT.

As DNA, the CDR3 is TGTGCCAGCAGCTTAGGGACAGAGGGATTCCTTGATGGCTACACCTTC. Amino acid sequence: CASSLGTEGFLDGYTF. The chain joins TRBV5-6 to TRBJ1-2, with 7 bases matching TRBD1. Germline loops: CDR1 SGHDT, CDR2 YYEEEE. The CDR3 runs to 16 residues. V was clipped by 2 bases and J by 6 bases; unmatched bases: 13.

The chain uses TRBV5-6 and TRBJ2-7; 10 bases are shared with TRBD1. V trimming: 5 bases; J trimming: 3 bases; junction bases outside the gene matches: 2. The CDR3 is 13 amino acids. The germline V gene has CDR1 SGHDT and CDR2 YYEEEE. CDR3 sequence: CASRGTGVYEQYV. The CDR3 nucleotides read TGTGCCAGCAGGGGGACAGGGGTCTACGAGCAGTACGTC.

This chain joins TRBV29-1 and TRBJ2-1; 8 nucleotides line up with TRBD2. The CDR3 runs to 14 residues. The germline V gene encodes CDR1 SQVTM and CDR2 ANQGSEA. Trimming at V came to 4 bases and at J to 3 bases, leaving 5 bases not matched to a gene. In DNA, the CDR3 is TGCAGCGTTGCGGCGGGGGGAGTCTACAATGAGCAGTTCTTC. It yields the protein CSVAAGGVYNEQFF.

There are a few counts of this clone. CDR3 DNA: TGTGCCTGGAGCCGCCCCGACAGGGGGCAAACTGAAGCTTTCTTT. It specifies CAWSRPDRGQTEAFF. The V and J genes are TRBV30 and TRBJ1-1, with 10 bases aligning to TRBD1. The V segment lost 3 bases and the J segment 5 bases; nucleotides outside the gene matches: 9. This CDR3 comprises 15 residues. Germline-derived CDR1 and CDR2 are GTSNPN and SVGIG (reference sequence).

The chain carries TRBV5-1 and TRBJ2-1, with 10 bases lining up with TRBD2. This CDR3 spans 16 amino acids. Trimming at V came to 5 bases and at J to 7 bases, leaving 12 bases not matched to a gene. From germline, CDR1 is SGHRS and CDR2 YFSETQ. Written as DNA, the CDR3 is TGCGCCAGCAGACCCAGGGTAGCGGGGGGTAGGAATGAGCAGTTCTTC. Translating gives CASRPRVAGGRNEQFF.

The J gene is TRBJ2-7, the V gene TRBV7-9; no clear D gene. V lost 4 bases and J 7 bases, leaving 11 bases between the germline ends. In germline, CDR1 is SEHNR, CDR2 FQNEAQ (reference sequence). The CDR3 runs to 12 residues. The CDR3 DNA is TGTGCCAGCAGCTCCGGTACTCCAGAGCAGTACGTC. Translating it yields CASSSGTPEQYV.

The CDR3 DNA reads as TGTGCCAGCAGCCGCCAAAGGACAGGGACTGGAAACACCATATATTTT. It specifies CASSRQRTGTGNTIYF. This chain connects TRBV14 to TRBJ1-3; 8 bases match TRBD1. This CDR3 has 16 residues. The germline V gene encodes CDR1 SGHDN and CDR2 FVKESK. The V segment lost 4 bases and the J segment 2 bases; nucleotides outside the gene matches: 7.